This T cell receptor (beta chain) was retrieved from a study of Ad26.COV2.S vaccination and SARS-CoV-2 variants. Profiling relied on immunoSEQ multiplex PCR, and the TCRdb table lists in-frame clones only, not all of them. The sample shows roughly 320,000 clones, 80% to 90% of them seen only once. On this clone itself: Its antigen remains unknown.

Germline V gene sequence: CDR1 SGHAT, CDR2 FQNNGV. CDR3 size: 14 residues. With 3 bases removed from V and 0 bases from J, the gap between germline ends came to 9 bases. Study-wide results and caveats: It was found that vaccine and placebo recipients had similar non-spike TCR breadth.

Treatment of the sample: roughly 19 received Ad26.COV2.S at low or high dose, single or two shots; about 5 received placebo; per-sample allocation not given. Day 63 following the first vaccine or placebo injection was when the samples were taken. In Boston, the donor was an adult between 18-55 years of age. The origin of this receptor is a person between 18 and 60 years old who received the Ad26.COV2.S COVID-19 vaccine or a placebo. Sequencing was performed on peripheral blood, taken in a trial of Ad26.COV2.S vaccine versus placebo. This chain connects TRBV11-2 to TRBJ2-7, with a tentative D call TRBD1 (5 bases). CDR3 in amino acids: CASSFRVRSYEQYF. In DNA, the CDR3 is TGTGCCAGCAGCTTCAGGGTGCGCTCCTACGAGCAGTACTTC.